The rows below give T cell receptor beta chains drawn from one sample of a study of blood T cell repertoires in COVID-19. Produced via immunoSEQ multiplex PCR; TCRdb's table is partial and in-frame only. The sample has some 670,000 clones, 80% to 90% seen once. The specimen was peripheral blood. These receptors were taken from a woman under 30 with acute or convalescent COVID-19. CDR3s include the opening cysteine and the closing phenylalanine or tryptophan. D genes are given only for firm matches. Clone size is given for some rows only: seen once, a few or many times, or a class if the clone is expanded.

V gene	J gene	D gene	clone size	CDR3 DNA	CDR3 protein
TRBV30	TRBJ2-7	NA	few	TGTGCCTGGAGTCCCGGTCAGGGGCGCTACGAGCAGTACTTC	CAWSPGQGRYEQYF
TRBV9	TRBJ2-2	NA	NA	TGTGCCAGCAGCGTAGATGAGGTTGCCGGGGAGCTGTTTTTT	CASSVDEVAGELFF
TRBV7-9	TRBJ1-2	NA	NA	TGTGCCAGCAGCACCTCAGGGAGGTCGGCCTATGGCTACACCTTC	CASSTSGRSAYGYTF
TRBV30	TRBJ2-7	NA	NA	TGTGCCTGGAGTGCCGGACCCCAGCGGGAGCAGTACTTC	CAWSAGPQREQYF
TRBV27	TRBJ1-2	NA	NA	TGTGCCAGCAGTTTTTCGCAAGCTCCTTGGGGCTACACCTTC	CASSFSQAPWGYTF
TRBV6-5	TRBJ1-2	NA	once	TGTGCCAGCAGTTACTCGAGTGGGGGGGGCGATGGCTACACCTTC	CASSYSSGGGDGYTF
TRBV29-1	TRBJ1-2	NA	NA	TGCAGCCCTGGCAACCCCGAGGCTGGCTACACCTTC	CSPGNPEAGYTF
TRBV6-2/TRBV6-3	TRBJ2-7	TRBD2	NA	TGTGCCAGCAGTCCAACCCCTTGGCGGGGGGACTACGAGCAGTACTTC	CASSPTPWRGDYEQYF
TRBV7-9	TRBJ2-2	TRBD2	NA	TGTGCCAGCAGCTTAAGCGGCGGGGGGAACACCGGGGAGCTGTTTTTT	CASSLSGGGNTGELFF
TRBV10-3	TRBJ1-1	NA	NA	TGTGCCATCAGTGATGAGGCCAGGGGAAACACTGAAGCTTTCTTT	CAISDEARGNTEAFF
TRBV6-5	TRBJ1-2	NA	NA	TGTGCCAGCAGTCCCCGGTCCCTTCGAGGTGGCTACACCTTC	CASSPRSLRGGYTF
TRBV11-1	TRBJ1-1	NA	NA	TGTGCCAGCAGCCCACTGAGCGCCTTAGAAGCTTTCTTT	CASSPLSALEAFF
TRBV25-1	TRBJ1-3	NA	NA	TGTGCCAGCAGTGAATGGGGGGGGCCCTCTGGAAACACCATATATTTT	CASSEWGGPSGNTIYF
TRBV6-5	TRBJ2-7	NA	NA	TGTGCCAGCAGTTACCACCACAGAGACGAGCAGTACTTC	CASSYHHRDEQYF
TRBV7-3	TRBJ1-3	NA	NA	TGTGCCAGCAGCTACCTGGGCAGGGGATCAGGAAACACCATATATTTT	CASSYLGRGSGNTIYF
TRBV5-5	TRBJ1-2	NA	NA	TGTGCCAGCAGCCAGCCGGGACAAGACTATGGCTACACCTTC	CASSQPGQDYGYTF
TRBV7-3	TRBJ1-1	NA	NA	TGTGCCAGCAGCTTAAGCGGGTTGGAGAACACTGAAGCTTTCTTT	CASSLSGLENTEAFF
TRBV19	TRBJ2-5	TRBD1	NA	TGTGCCAGTAGTCGCACACGGACAGGGCAAGAGACCCAGTACTTC	CASSRTRTGQETQYF
TRBV11-3	TRBJ1-2	NA	few	TGTGCCAGCTGGGAAGACCTGGCAGGGCCCATCTATGGCTACACCTTC	CASWEDLAGPIYGYTF
TRBV21-1	TRBJ2-7	NA	NA	TGTGCCAGCAGTACCGACAGAGGACCCTACGAGCAGTACTTC	CASSTDRGPYEQYF
TRBV7-9	TRBJ1-1	TRBD1	few	TGTGCCAGCAGCTTAGTTAAAGGGGGCGAGACTGAAGCTTTCTTT	CASSLVKGGETEAFF
TRBV7-9	TRBJ2-3	NA	NA	TGTGCCAGCAGCTTATGGGCGGGGTCCACAGATACGCAGTATTTT	CASSLWAGSTDTQYF
TRBV6-5	TRBJ1-2	TRBD1	NA	TGTGCCAGCAGTTTTATCTCCGGGACAGGGAACTATGGCTACACCTTC	CASSFISGTGNYGYTF
TRBV2	TRBJ1-3	NA	NA	TGTGCCAGCAGTCGACAGGTCCTGGGAAACACCATATATTTT	CASSRQVLGNTIYF
TRBV6-5	TRBJ1-5	NA	once	TGTGCCAGCAGTCCCCGGGCCAGGAGGGATCAGCCCCAGCATTTT	CASSPRARRDQPQHF
TRBV24-1	TRBJ1-2	NA	NA	TGTGCCACCAGTGATAGGCCCGAGCGCGGCTACACCTTC	CATSDRPERGYTF
TRBV5-1	TRBJ1-1	NA	NA	TGCGCCAGCAGCCCCTTGGCAACAGGGAACACTGAAGCTTTCTTT	CASSPLATGNTEAFF
TRBV19	TRBJ2-6	TRBD1	NA	TGTGCCAGTAGTAGGTTGGACAGGGCCTCTGGGGCCAACGTCCTGACTTTC	CASSRLDRASGANVLTF
TRBV4-1	TRBJ1-5	NA	NA	TGCGCCAGCAGCCACGCGACAGCTATAGAGCCCCAGCATTTT	CASSHATAIEPQHF
TRBV11-2	TRBJ1-2	TRBD1	NA	TGTGCCAGCAAAGCGAGGGACAGGGGAGGCTATGGCTACACCTTC	CASKARDRGGYGYTF
TRBV25-1	TRBJ1-6	NA	NA	TGTGCCAGCAGTGGTTACTCGCTATATAATTCACCCCTCCACTTT	CASSGYSLYNSPLHF